Listed below are T cell receptor beta chains from one sample, sequenced in a study of neoadjuvant nivolumab and ipilimumab in lung cancer. Sequencing was performed with immunoSEQ multiplex PCR; in TCRdb, only in-frame clones are kept and a portion is missing. The table includes roughly 45,000 clones, 85% to 90% detected once. The material was blood, obtained before neoadjuvant nivolumab, alone or with ipilimumab. Every receptor here comes from an adult with non-small cell lung cancer. Some clones in this sample may be carry-over from other donors' samples. The conserved cysteine and the conserved F or W are not part of the CDR3 here. D genes are given only for firm matches.

J: TRBJ2-1
V: TRBV18
D: -
CDR3: ASSPASRAYNEQF

J: TRBJ2-1
V: TRBV29-1
D: TRBD2
CDR3: SVEVQAGGQQF

J: TRBJ2-7
V: TRBV7-2
D: TRBD1
CDR3: ASSLDRGPYEQY

J: TRBJ1-2
V: TRBV2
D: -
CDR3: ASSEAEGGYT

J: TRBJ1-1
V: TRBV4-1
D: -
CDR3: ASSLGGVSMNTEAF

J: TRBJ1-4
V: TRBV30
D: -
CDR3: AWSGSATNEKLF

J: TRBJ2-1
V: TRBV5-1
D: -
CDR3: ASSPTLVIATEQF

J: TRBJ1-2
V: TRBV7-2
D: TRBD1
CDR3: ASSPQAGGGGYT

J: TRBJ1-3
V: TRBV30
D: -
CDR3: AWSAVGGGNTIY

J: TRBJ2-7
V: TRBV29-1
D: TRBD2
CDR3: SVQRERGEQY

J: TRBJ2-7
V: TRBV19
D: -
CDR3: ASSTGSSYEQY

J: TRBJ2-7
V: TRBV7-9
D: -
CDR3: ASSLTGATGYEQY

J: TRBJ2-6
V: TRBV7-6
D: -
CDR3: ASSPDSGANVLT

J: TRBJ2-7
V: TRBV9
D: TRBD2
CDR3: ASSSSLAASYEQY

J: TRBJ2-7
V: TRBV2
D: -
CDR3: ASSLVGWGEQY

J: TRBJ2-5
V: TRBV5-4
D: TRBD2
CDR3: ASSSWGGGRETQY

J: TRBJ2-3
V: TRBV9
D: TRBD2
CDR3: ASSGGNPRDTQY

J: TRBJ1-2
V: TRBV5-1
D: -
CDR3: ASSLGQKYT

J: TRBJ2-5
V: TRBV18
D: TRBD1
CDR3: ASSPIMTGGKETQY

J: TRBJ1-1
V: TRBV30
D: -
CDR3: AWSPTGQNTEAF

J: TRBJ1-1
V: TRBV5-4
D: -
CDR3: ASSSLKDTEAF

J: TRBJ2-1
V: TRBV7-3
D: -
CDR3: ASSLRRGNEQF

J: TRBJ1-1
V: TRBV18
D: -
CDR3: ASSPGTNTEAF

J: TRBJ2-1
V: TRBV5-4
D: -
CDR3: ASSPSGGLARNEQF

J: TRBJ2-3
V: TRBV5-1
D: TRBD2
CDR3: ASSSGTTTDTQY

J: TRBJ2-1
V: TRBV5-4
D: -
CDR3: ASSSVGDEQF

J: TRBJ1-5
V: TRBV18
D: -
CDR3: ASSPRHISNQPQH

J: TRBJ2-7
V: TRBV7-9
D: -
CDR3: ASSLLGMGTSYEQY

J: TRBJ2-1
V: TRBV5-1
D: TRBD2
CDR3: ASSLGTSGYNEQF

J: TRBJ2-1
V: TRBV18
D: -
CDR3: ASSPIVVRYNEQF

J: TRBJ1-1
V: TRBV9
D: TRBD1
CDR3: ASSVQGANTEAF

J: TRBJ2-1
V: TRBV6-1
D: -
CDR3: ASSERVSGSYNEQF

J: TRBJ2-5
V: TRBV5-1
D: TRBD1
CDR3: ASDRQGANQETQY

J: TRBJ2-2
V: TRBV5-4
D: -
CDR3: ASSLVSTGELF

J: TRBJ1-1
V: TRBV6-1
D: TRBD1
CDR3: ASSTQTGGGTEAF

J: TRBJ2-3
V: TRBV5-1
D: -
CDR3: ASSLRPSFTDTQY

J: TRBJ2-5
V: TRBV5-1
D: TRBD2
CDR3: ASRPTLAGETQY

J: TRBJ2-3
V: TRBV9
D: TRBD2
CDR3: ASSVGSGSGLDTQY

J: TRBJ2-1
V: TRBV9
D: -
CDR3: ASSYSPSDNEQF

J: TRBJ1-5
V: TRBV30
D: -
CDR3: AWSVGGNQPQH

J: TRBJ2-2
V: TRBV5-1
D: -
CDR3: ASSLGTPNTGELF

J: TRBJ2-7
V: TRBV29-1
D: -
CDR3: SVARGTYEQY

J: TRBJ1-1
V: TRBV6-6
D: -
CDR3: ASSWYRESEAF

J: TRBJ2-5
V: TRBV30
D: -
CDR3: AWTVGGQETQY

J: TRBJ1-2
V: TRBV5-1
D: -
CDR3: ASSLGGSYGYT

J: TRBJ2-1
V: TRBV7-3
D: TRBD2
CDR3: ASSLGTSGRSNEQF

J: TRBJ1-4
V: TRBV18
D: -
CDR3: ASSPTVGGGEKLF

J: TRBJ2-2
V: TRBV6-1
D: -
CDR3: ASSETWIGITGELF

J: TRBJ1-1
V: TRBV5-1
D: -
CDR3: ASSQDFTPKYTEAF

J: TRBJ2-7
V: TRBV6-5
D: -
CDR3: ASRSPRHITPEQY

J: TRBJ1-1
V: TRBV7-2
D: -
CDR3: ASSLAKPRGVPGGEAF

J: TRBJ2-1
V: TRBV2
D: -
CDR3: ASSDRAISNNEQF

J: TRBJ2-1
V: TRBV11-3
D: -
CDR3: ASSLEHGGSSRGNEQF

J: TRBJ1-1
V: TRBV10-1
D: TRBD1
CDR3: ASSPGQGDLEAF

J: TRBJ2-1
V: TRBV7-2
D: -
CDR3: ASSLLVEQF

J: TRBJ2-3
V: TRBV5-4
D: TRBD2
CDR3: ASSLGTSFDTQY

J: TRBJ1-2
V: TRBV5-1
D: -
CDR3: ASSLTAGYGYT

J: TRBJ2-3
V: TRBV11-2
D: TRBD2
CDR3: ASSPRTSGSTQY

J: TRBJ2-7
V: TRBV5-1
D: -
CDR3: ASSLIQGGFYEQY

J: TRBJ2-5
V: TRBV7-7
D: TRBD2
CDR3: ASSPGLAGNQETQY